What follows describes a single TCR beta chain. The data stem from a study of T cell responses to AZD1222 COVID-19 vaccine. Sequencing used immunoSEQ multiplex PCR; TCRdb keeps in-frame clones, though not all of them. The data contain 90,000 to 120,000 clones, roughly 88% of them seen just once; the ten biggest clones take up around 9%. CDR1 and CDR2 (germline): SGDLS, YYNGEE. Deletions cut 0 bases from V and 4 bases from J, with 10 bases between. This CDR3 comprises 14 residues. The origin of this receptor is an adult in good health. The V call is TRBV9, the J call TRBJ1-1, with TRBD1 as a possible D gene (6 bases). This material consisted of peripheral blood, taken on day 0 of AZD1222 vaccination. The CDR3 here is CASSVGQGTTEAFF. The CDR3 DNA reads TGTGCCAGCAGCGTAGGGCAGGGGACCACTGAAGCTTTCTTT. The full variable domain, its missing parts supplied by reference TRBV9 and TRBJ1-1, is DSGVTQTPKHLITATGQRVTLRCSPRSGDLSVYWYQQSLDQGLQFLIQYYNGEERAKGNILERFSAQQFPDLHSELNLSSLELGDSALYFCASSVGQGTTEAFFGQGTRLTVV.